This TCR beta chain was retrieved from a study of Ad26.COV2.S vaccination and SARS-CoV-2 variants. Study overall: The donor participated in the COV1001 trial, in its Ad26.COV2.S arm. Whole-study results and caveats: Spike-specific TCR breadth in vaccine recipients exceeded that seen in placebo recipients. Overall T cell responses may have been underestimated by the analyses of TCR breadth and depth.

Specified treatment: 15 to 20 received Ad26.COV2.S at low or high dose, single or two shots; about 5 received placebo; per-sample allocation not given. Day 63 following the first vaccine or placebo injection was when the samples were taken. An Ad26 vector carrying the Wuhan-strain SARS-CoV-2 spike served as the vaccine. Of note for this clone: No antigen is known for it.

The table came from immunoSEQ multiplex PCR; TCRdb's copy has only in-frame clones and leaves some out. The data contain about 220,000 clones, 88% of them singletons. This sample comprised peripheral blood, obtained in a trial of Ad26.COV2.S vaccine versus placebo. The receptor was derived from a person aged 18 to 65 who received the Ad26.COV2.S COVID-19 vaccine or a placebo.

This chain's CDR3 is CASSVTSGDYEQYF. The CDR3 DNA sequence: TGTGCCAGCAGCGTAACTAGCGGGGACTACGAGCAGTACTTC. The gene calls are TRBV9 and TRBJ2-7; 10 nucleotides agree with TRBD2. This CDR3 region has 14 residues. The germline V gene has CDR1 SGDLS and CDR2 YYNGEE. V lost 1 base, J lost 3 bases, and 1 base stayed unmatched.